This record covers a single T cell receptor (beta chain). Those who participated ranged in age from roughly 18 to 89 years and resided in around 22 US areas. Recovery meant two consecutive negative NP/OP PCR tests, professional clearance, or resolved symptoms. The source of the sample is a study of blood T cell repertoires in COVID-19. Germline V CDR1 and CDR2: SGHRS, YFSETQ. There are 15 residues in the CDR3. The V end lost 0 bases, the J end lost 7 bases, and 13 bases lay between the germline ends. Original analysis: It was from reference gene primer amplification that nucleated cell counts were estimated. The data were produced by immunoSEQ multiplex PCR, yet TCRdb's version contains in-frame clones alone and is incomplete. V and J calls plus clone size are reproduced from that table; the DNA served to infer D and trimming. This table has about 220,000 clones, roughly nine tenths appearing once.

This receptor was taken from a woman aged 30 to 39 who had recovered from COVID-19. Source material: PBMCs or T cells enriched from blood (not recorded which). The J gene is TRBJ2-2, the V gene TRBV5-1, with D perhaps matching TRBD1 (7 bases). Here the CDR3 reads CASSLAQGRIGELFF. For the CDR3, the DNA is TGCGCCAGCAGCTTGGCACAGGGGAGGATCGGGGAGCTGTTTTTT.